This TCR beta chain originates from a study of T cells in Graves' hyperthyroidism and ophthalmopathy. TCR beta CDR3 region amplification was performed from RNA transcripts. The HTBI set primed first-round TCR CDR3 RT-PCR. TCRdb recomputed calls from the multiplex PCR reads with MiXCR, one row per CDR3 protein. The data hold some 760,000 distinct CDR3 sequences, with 14% observed a single time. V shed 0 bases and J shed 4 bases, with 14 bases lying between them. The CDR3 is 15 residues long. In germline, CDR1 is SGDLS, CDR2 YYNGEE. This clonotype was counted ten times or more. The clonotype originates from a woman between 18 and 29 years old with Graves' hyperthyroidism. The genes are TRBV9 and TRBJ2-7; D possibly corresponds to TRBD2 (6 bases). The sample taken for sequencing was blood. CDR3 sequence: CASSVGGMAGYEQYF. The CDR3 DNA sequence: TGTGCCAGCAGCGTAGGAGGGATGGCGGGGTACGAGCAGTACTTC.